One and the same sample provided the 32 T cell receptor beta chains below, sequenced in a study of blood T cell repertoires in COVID-19. Here immunoSEQ multiplex PCR was the method, and the copy in TCRdb shows in-frame clones only, minus some. The sample carries 140,000 or so clones, 80% to 90% recorded once. The specimen sequenced was peripheral blood. These receptors came from a woman aged 60-75 years with active COVID-19.

The chain recombines TRBV7-2 with TRBJ2-3, with TRBD2 matching over 9 bases. Germline loops: CDR1 SGHTA, CDR2 FQGNSA. This CDR3 comprises 17 residues. The trim removed 4 bases at V and 5 bases at J, leaving 13 bases unmatched. The CDR3 loop reads CASSSRGAGGPGDTQYF. The CDR3 DNA reads as TGTGCCAGCAGCTCCCGCGGGGCGGGAGGGCCCGGAGATACGCAGTATTTT. The whole variable domain, filled in from reference TRBV7-2 and TRBJ2-3, reads GAGVSQSPSNKVTEKGKDVELRCDPISGHTALYWYRQSLGQGLEFLIYFQGNSAPDKSGLPSDRFSAERTGGSVSTLTIQRTQQEDSAVYLCASSSRGAGGPGDTQYFGPGTRLTVL.

The genes are TRBV5-6 and TRBJ2-7; 8 bases align to TRBD1. This CDR3 spans 13 amino acids. Germline V gene data show CDR1 as SGHDT and CDR2 as YYEEEE. The ends lost 3 bases at V and 6 bases at J; junction bases unmatched: 5. The CDR3 loop reads CASSSNTGGEQYF. CDR3 coding DNA: TGTGCCAGCAGCTCGAACACAGGGGGCGAGCAGTACTTC. Together with reference TRBV5-6 and TRBJ2-7, the CDR3 gives the full variable domain: DAGVTQSPTHLIKTRGQQVTLRCSPKSGHDTVSWYQQALGQGPQFIFQYYEEEERQRGNFPDRFSGHQFPNYSSELNVNALLLGDSALYLCASSSNTGGEQYFGPGTRLTVT.

CDR3 nucleotide sequence: TGCAGCGCAAGCGGGAGTCGGTACAATGAGCAGTTCTTC. Protein product: CSASGSRYNEQFF. The rearrangement links TRBV29-1 to TRBJ2-1, with 8 bases identical to TRBD2. The CDR3 length is 13 residues. J gave up 4 bases and V 7 bases, and 6 bases lay outside the gene matches. Looked up from germline, CDR1 is SQVTM and CDR2 is ANQGSEA.

A single count supports this clone. The J gene is TRBJ2-5, the V gene TRBV7-9; 11 positions agree with TRBD2. The J segment lost 5 bases and the V segment lost 5 bases, leaving 4 bases of the junction unmatched. From germline, CDR1 is SEHNR and CDR2 FQNEAQ (reference sequence). The CDR3 sequence is 14 residues long. CDR3 coding DNA: TGTGCCAGCAGCCCCTGGACTAGCGGGGAGACCCAGTACTTC. Amino acids: CASSPWTSGETQYF.

The gene calls are TRBV7-9 and TRBJ2-7, with a weak D call TRBD1 (6 bases). Germline V gene lookup returns CDR1 SEHNR and CDR2 FQNEAQ (reference sequence). The CDR3 has 11 amino acids. Trimming left V 7 bases short and J 5 bases short, with 9 bases between. CDR3 bases: TGTGCCAGCACCTACAGGGACGAGCAGTACTTC. Its protein is CASTYRDEQYF.

Only a few counts were recorded for this clone. The gene calls are TRBV28 and TRBJ2-6; the D gene is possibly TRBD1 (5 bases). The CDR3 runs 15 residues. Trimming left V 7 bases short and J 0 bases short, with 10 bases between. The V gene's germline CDR1 is MDHEN and CDR2 SYDVKM. CDR3 coding DNA: TGTGCCAGCACTGACAGCCGCTCTGGGGCCAACGTCCTGACTTTC. Protein sequence: CASTDSRSGANVLTF.

The chain combines TRBV29-1 with TRBJ2-1, with a possible D match to TRBD1 (5 bases). CDR1 is SQVTM and CDR2 is ANQGSEA in the germline V gene. This CDR3 has 13 residues. Trimming removed 4 bases at V and 0 bases at J, with 7 bases between. Written as DNA, the CDR3 is TGCAGCGTTGGACAGAGCTCCTACAATGAGCAGTTCTTC. Protein: CSVGQSSYNEQFF.

Only one count was recorded for this clone. V and J are TRBV28 and TRBJ2-7, with 8 bases fitting TRBD2. Germline values: CDR1 MDHEN, CDR2 SYDVKM. V lost 6 bases to trimming and J lost 2 bases; unmatched junction nucleotides: 12. The CDR3 spans 16 residues. The CDR3 sequence: CASSPGGGAGTYEQYF. The DNA of the CDR3 is TGTGCCAGCAGCCCCGGGGGGGGCGCAGGGACCTACGAGCAGTACTTC.

This clone occurred once. The V call is TRBV6-5, the J call TRBJ2-7, with 8 bases identical to TRBD1. This CDR3 is built from 14 residues. J was trimmed by 6 bases and V by 6 bases; bases with no gene match: 10. Germline CDR1 reads MNHEY; CDR2 reads SVGAGI. The DNA for the CDR3 is TGTGCCAGCAGAACCGACAGGGGCGTGGGCGAGCAGTACTTC. Translated, it gives CASRTDRGVGEQYF.

This clone was seen only once. The rearrangement joins TRBV19 to TRBJ2-1; 12 nucleotides match TRBD2. The CDR3 has 17 amino acids. Germline lookup yields CDR1 LNHDA and CDR2 SQIVND (reference sequence). V was clipped by 5 bases and J by 4 bases; unmatched bases: 9. CDR3 sequence (DNA): TGTGCCAGTAGTCTTACCCGGGGGACTAGCGGGTACAATGAGCAGTTCTTC. This sequence encodes CASSLTRGTSGYNEQFF.

The rearrangement uses TRBV2 and TRBJ1-4; 8 bases map to TRBD1. There are 14 residues in the CDR3. J lost 7 bases, V lost 4 bases, and 5 bases had no gene match. Germline V gives CDR1 SNHLY, CDR2 FYNNEI. CDR3 region: CASSGVGTGEKLFF. CDR3 bases: TGTGCCAGCAGTGGGGTCGGGACAGGTGAAAAACTGTTTTTT. The whole variable domain, remainder taken from reference TRBV2 and TRBJ1-4, is EPEVTQTPSHQVTQMGQEVILRCVPISNHLYFYWYRQILGQKVEFLVSFYNNEISEKSEIFDDQFSVERPDGSNFTLKIRSTKLEDSAMYFCASSGVGTGEKLFFGSGTQLSVL.

The genes are TRBV3-1 (or the pseudogene TRBV3-2) and TRBJ2-2, with TRBD2 matching over 7 bases. The CDR3 runs to 13 residues. Trimming cost V 4 bases and J 8 bases; bases outside gene matches: 4. From germline, CDR1 is LGHDT and CDR2 YNNKEL (reference sequence). The CDR3 sequence: CASSLSGEGELFF. In nucleotides, the CDR3 is TGTGCCAGCAGCCTAAGCGGGGAGGGGGAGCTGTTTTTT.

The gene calls are TRBV4-3 and TRBJ2-1, with 8 nucleotides matching TRBD2. Unmatched junction bases numbered 5, after V lost 1 base and J lost 3 bases. Germline CDR1 LGHNA, CDR2 YSLEER. The CDR3 totals 16 residues. The chain's CDR3 is CASSQGLASFYNEQFF. CDR3 DNA sequence: TGCGCCAGCAGCCAAGGACTAGCGAGCTTCTACAATGAGCAGTTCTTC.

The chain uses TRBV9 and TRBJ2-2, with TRBD1 identical over 8 bases. The CDR3 has 15 amino acids. Per germline, CDR1 SGDLS and CDR2 YYNGEE. The J segment lost 4 bases and the V segment lost 4 bases, leaving 6 bases of the junction unmatched. CDR3 loop: CASSTGQGGTGELFF. CDR3 bases: TGTGCCAGCAGCACCGGACAGGGAGGCACCGGGGAGCTGTTTTTT. The whole variable domain, remainder taken from reference TRBV9 and TRBJ2-2, is DSGVTQTPKHLITATGQRVTLRCSPRSGDLSVYWYQQSLDQGLQFLIQYYNGEERAKGNILERFSAQQFPDLHSELNLSSLELGDSALYFCASSTGQGGTGELFFGEGSRLTVL.

This chain uses TRBV27 with TRBJ2-6; 10 bases agree with TRBD2. The V gene's germline CDR1 is MNHEY and CDR2 SMNVEV (reference sequence). Trimming cost V 6 bases and J 1 base; bases outside gene matches: 12. The CDR3 runs 19 residues. The CDR3, as DNA: TGTGCCAGCAGCCTTTCGGTGGTAGCGGGAGGATCTGGGGCCAACGTCCTGACTTTC. Its protein is CASSLSVVAGGSGANVLTF.

The chain couples TRBV30 to TRBJ1-1, with 8 nucleotides matching TRBD1. The CDR3 runs to 14 residues. The junction had 6 bases not matched to a gene; V was cut back by 1 base and J by 5 bases. Looked up from germline, CDR1 is GTSNPN and CDR2 is SVGIG (reference sequence). DNA of the CDR3: TGTGCCTGGAGTGGTCTGGGGACAGGTACTGAAGCTTTCTTT. Translating it yields CAWSGLGTGTEAFF.

This clone was observed a single time. V usage is TRBV7-3 and J usage is TRBJ2-7; TRBD2 might be the D (5 bases). The CDR3 spans 13 residues. The germline gives CDR1 SGHTA, CDR2 FQGTGA. Trimming shortened V by 3 bases and J by 6 bases, and 12 bases separated the two germline ends. The CDR3: CASSFFEGSEQYF. CDR3 DNA sequence: TGTGCCAGCAGCTTCTTCGAGGGCTCCGAGCAGTACTTC.

The chain combines TRBV18 with TRBJ2-7; possibly TRBD1 for D (5 bases). V was cut by 3 bases and J by 1 base, with 16 bases left in between. CDR1 and CDR2 (germline): KGHSH, LQKENI. The CDR3 sequence is 16 residues long. CDR3 nucleotides: TGTGCCAGCTCACCTCCTCAGGGTCGTAGGTCCTACGAGCAGTACTTC. It encodes CASSPPQGRRSYEQYF.

This clone has a single count. J is TRBJ2-7 and V is TRBV28; 10 bases map to TRBD2. Germline V gene sequence: CDR1 MDHEN, CDR2 SYDVKM. The CDR3 is 16 amino acids. The J segment lost 3 bases and the V segment lost 5 bases, leaving 10 bases of the junction unmatched. The DNA of the CDR3 is TGTGCCAGCAGTCCCCTCACTAGCGGGGCTCACTACGAGCAGTACTTC. Amino acids: CASSPLTSGAHYEQYF.

The DNA of the CDR3 is TGCGCCAGCAGCATACCGGGTCAGGGCTCCTACGAGCAGTACTTC. Translating it yields CASSIPGQGSYEQYF. The gene calls are TRBV5-1 and TRBJ2-7; possible D gene TRBD1, 5 bases. This CDR3 has 15 residues. Germline V gives CDR1 SGHRS, CDR2 YFSETQ. The V and J ends lost 4 bases and 0 bases respectively, with 14 bases between them.

The genes are TRBV3-1 (or the pseudogene TRBV3-2) and TRBJ2-7; TRBD2 matches at 9 bases. V trimming: 1 base; J trimming: 2 bases; junction bases outside the gene matches: 6. Looked up from germline, CDR1 is LGHDT and CDR2 is YNNKEL (reference sequence). This CDR3 has 16 residues. Here the CDR3 reads CASSQGWLAGPYEQYF. Written as DNA, the CDR3 is TGTGCCAGCAGCCAAGGTTGGCTAGCGGGACCCTACGAGCAGTACTTC.

The chain employs TRBV25-1 and TRBJ1-1, with unresolved D. This CDR3 comprises 12 residues. Between the trimmed V and J ends, which lost 3 bases and 8 bases, there was a span of 10 bases. Germline CDR1 is MGHDK and CDR2 is SYGVNS. The CDR3 reads CASSDPMREAFF. CDR3 DNA sequence: TGTGCCAGCAGTGATCCCATGAGAGAAGCTTTCTTT.

The rearrangement links TRBV5-1 to TRBJ2-3; no firm D call. V was pared by 1 base and J by 7 bases, with 13 bases between. The CDR3 spans 14 residues. Germline V gene sequence: CDR1 SGHRS, CDR2 YFSETQ. The CDR3 is CASSLTEGIYTQYF. CDR3 DNA: TGCGCCAGCAGCTTGACAGAAGGAATTTATACGCAGTATTTT.

The genes are TRBV24-1 and TRBJ1-3; TRBD1 is a possible D gene (6 bases). Trimming removed 4 bases from V and 3 bases from J, with 15 bases in between. The CDR3 is made up of 16 amino acids. In germline, CDR1 is KGHDR, CDR2 SFDVKD. The CDR3 here is CATSDSTGLDGNTIYF. As DNA, the CDR3 is TGTGCCACCAGTGACTCGACAGGTTTAGATGGAAACACCATATATTTT.

The chain links TRBV4-2 to TRBJ2-7; 10 bases map to TRBD2. The CDR3 length is 17 residues. The germline V gene has CDR1 LGHNA and CDR2 YNFKEQ. Trimming cost V 1 base and J 0 bases; bases outside gene matches: 6. CDR3 bases: TGTGCCAGCAGCCAAGGACTAGCGGGTGACCCCTCCTACGAGCAGTACTTC. Protein: CASSQGLAGDPSYEQYF.

The chain joins TRBV4-2 to TRBJ2-1; 12 bases line up with TRBD2. V shed 5 bases, J shed 5 bases, and the junction held 10 bases outside the gene matches. CDR1 LGHNA and CDR2 YNFKEQ come from the germline V gene. This CDR3 region has 17 residues. CDR3 amino acids: CASSSVLAGGSHNEQFF. DNA for the CDR3: TGTGCCAGCAGCTCAGTACTAGCGGGAGGTTCCCACAATGAGCAGTTCTTC.

This clone was observed a single time. The chain joins TRBV28 to TRBJ1-2; 8 bases align to TRBD1. CDR1 MDHEN and CDR2 SYDVKM come from the germline V gene. V gave up 6 bases and J gave up 8 bases; unmatched junction bases: 8. The CDR3 runs 13 residues. The CDR3 region is CASRLTGTGGYTF. The CDR3 coding sequence is TGTGCCAGCAGACTCACAGGGACAGGAGGCTACACCTTC.

The chain links TRBV5-1 to TRBJ2-3, with TRBD2 as a possible D gene (6 bases). Trimming pared 4 bases from V and 3 bases from J, leaving 12 bases between. Germline CDR1 is SGHRS and CDR2 is YFSETQ. The CDR3 sequence is 14 residues long. CDR3 in amino acids: CASSPGGGTDTQYF. Written as DNA, the CDR3 is TGCGCCAGCAGCCCCGGGGGTGGGACAGATACGCAGTATTTT. The full variable domain, with the rest looked up from reference TRBV5-1 and TRBJ2-3, is KAGVTQTPRYLIKTRGQQVTLSCSPISGHRSVSWYQQTPGQGLQFLFEYFSETQRNKGNFPGRFSGRQFSNSRSEMNVSTLELGDSALYLCASSPGGGTDTQYFGPGTRLTVL.

The genes are TRBV28 and TRBJ2-7, with 14 bases identical to TRBD2. Per germline, CDR1 MDHEN and CDR2 SYDVKM. The CDR3 loop spans 19 amino acids. With V trimmed by 3 bases and J by 2 bases, 12 bases remained unmatched. Here the CDR3 DNA reads TGTGCCAGCAGTTTTTTCGGGACTAGCGGGAGATGGGGGACCTACGAGCAGTACTTC. Amino acids: CASSFFGTSGRWGTYEQYF.

The V and J genes are TRBV11-3 and TRBJ2-1; the match to TRBD2 covers 7 bases. The V gene's germline CDR1 is SGHNT and CDR2 YENEEA. J lost 9 bases, V lost 5 bases, and 7 bases had no gene match. The CDR3 loop spans 13 amino acids. The CDR3 sequence is CASSPRLAREQFF. CDR3 in DNA: TGTGCCAGCAGCCCACGACTAGCTCGTGAGCAGTTCTTC.

The chain is built from TRBV2 and TRBJ1-1; D is perhaps TRBD1 (6 bases). The CDR3 is 14 residues long. The germline V gene encodes CDR1 SNHLY and CDR2 FYNNEI. V was shortened by 8 bases and J by 0 bases, with 13 bases between the two germline ends. The CDR3 DNA is TGTGCCAGCTTACCGGGACAACTGAACACTGAAGCTTTCTTT. This translates into CASLPGQLNTEAFF.

This chain links TRBV29-1 with TRBJ2-7; TRBD1 agrees at 7 bases. CDR1 is SQVTM, CDR2 ANQGSEA, per germline. There are 15 residues in the CDR3. V was pared by 7 bases and J by 2 bases, with 14 bases of the junction left unmatched. The CDR3 reads CSALRRTGGTYEQYF. The CDR3 nucleotides read TGCAGCGCTCTACGACGGACAGGTGGGACCTACGAGCAGTACTTC.